The rows below give T cell receptor beta chains drawn from one sample of a study of CD8 T cells in Susac syndrome. TCRdb used MiXCR to reprocess the immunoSEQ multiplex PCR reads, holding one entry per CDR3 protein. The sample gives approximately 160,000 distinct CDR3 sequences, over 85% of which show up once; 0.09% to 0.095% is in the top ten. Sample: CD4+ T cells from PBMCs. The receptor source for this set is a human donor with multiple sclerosis. Both conserved end residues are part of each CDR3. Fields, in order: V gene, J gene, D gene, clone size, CDR3 DNA, CDR3 protein. A D gene is named only where the DNA matches it firmly. Where a row states a size, it is once, few, many or the class of an expanded clone; other rows omit it.

TRBV27	TRBJ1-5	-	-	TGTGCCAGCAGTTTATCTGCGGGGGGGAACAATCAGCCCCAGCATTTT	CASSLSAGGNNQPQHF
TRBV2	TRBJ2-1	-	-	TGTGCCAGCAGTCAGCACAATGAGCAGTTCTTC	CASSQHNEQFF
TRBV20-1	TRBJ2-3	TRBD1	-	TGCAGTGCTAGTTTACAGGGGACAGATACGCAGTATTTT	CSASLQGTDTQYF
TRBV29-1	TRBJ1-1	TRBD1	-	TGCAGCGTAGCTGGGACAGTGAACACTGAAGCTTTCTTT	CSVAGTVNTEAFF
TRBV2	TRBJ1-1	-	-	TGTGCCTCCACGGCGGATATCACTGAAGCTTTCTTT	CASTADITEAFF
TRBV19	TRBJ1-1	-	-	TGTGCCAGTAGTATAGCTTACGACCGAGACACTGAAGCTTTCTTT	CASSIAYDRDTEAFF
TRBV3-1	TRBJ2-7	-	-	TGTGCCAGCAGCCGGAGCGGCCTATCCTACGAGCAGTACTTC	CASSRSGLSYEQYF
TRBV20-1	TRBJ2-2	-	-	TGCAGTGCTAGGCCGGTGCCAGGACACACCGGGGAGCTGTTTTTT	CSARPVPGHTGELFF
TRBV12-3/TRBV12-4	TRBJ1-5	-	-	TGTGCCAGCCGATCGGGAGGGGGGAGTAGCAATCAGCCCCAGCATTTT	CASRSGGGSSNQPQHF
TRBV7-2	TRBJ1-4	-	-	TGTGCCAGCAGCGCAGCCGGCAGGGTACATGAAAAACTGTTTTTT	CASSAAGRVHEKLFF
TRBV2	TRBJ1-5	-	-	TGTGCCAGCAGGGAGGGATTTCAGCCCCAGCATTTT	CASREGFQPQHF
TRBV4-3	TRBJ1-1	-	-	TGCGCCAGCAGCCACGGACAGCCCTACACTGAAGCTTTCTTT	CASSHGQPYTEAFF
TRBV6-5	TRBJ1-2	TRBD1	-	TGTGCCAGCAGTGCTCGACAGGGTGAGACAGGCTACACCTTC	CASSARQGETGYTF
TRBV30	TRBJ1-1	-	-	TGTGCCTGGAGTGTGGGGCATAACACTGAAGCTTTCTTT	CAWSVGHNTEAFF
TRBV20-1	TRBJ2-3	-	-	TGCAGTGCCGCCCTCAGCACAGATACGCAGTATTTT	CSAALSTDTQYF
TRBV12-3/TRBV12-4	TRBJ1-6	-	-	TGTGCCAGCAGTTTAAATAGGGGGGTAAAGAATTCACCCCTCCACTTT	CASSLNRGVKNSPLHF
TRBV21-1	TRBJ1-5	-	-	TGTGCCAGCAGCCGGGGGGGGATTCAGCCCCAGCATTTT	CASSRGGIQPQHF
TRBV3-1	TRBJ1-2	TRBD1	-	TGTGCCAGCAGCCACCTCAGGGGGCAGGGTGGCTACACCTTC	CASSHLRGQGGYTF
TRBV4-1	TRBJ2-1	-	-	TGCGCCAGCAGCCATCGGGCGGGATTCAATGAGCAGTTCTTC	CASSHRAGFNEQFF
TRBV7-9	TRBJ2-7	TRBD1	-	TGTGCCAGCAGCTCGACCCGGGACAGACCCTACGAGCAGTACTTC	CASSSTRDRPYEQYF
TRBV5-1	TRBJ2-5	TRBD2	-	TGCGCCAGCAGCTTGGGTAGCGGGGGCCTCCAAGAGACCCAGTACTTC	CASSLGSGGLQETQYF
TRBV29-1	TRBJ1-1	TRBD1	-	TGCAGCGTTGTTCGGACAGGGCGAGGTGAAGCTTTCTTT	CSVVRTGRGEAFF
TRBV24-1	TRBJ2-1	TRBD2	-	TGTGCCACCAGTGGGGGGGGTGCCATGTTCTTC	CATSGGGAMFF
TRBV18	TRBJ1-6	TRBD1	once	TGTGCCAGCTCCCGGGACAGGTATAATTCACCCCTCCACTTT	CASSRDRYNSPLHF
TRBV3-1	TRBJ1-2	-	-	TGTGCCAGCAGCCCCCGGGGGGTGAACTATGGCTACACCTTC	CASSPRGVNYGYTF
TRBV28	TRBJ2-4	-	-	TGTGCCAGCAGTTTATGGTCCGAGGCAGCCAAAAACATTCAGTACTTC	CASSLWSEAAKNIQYF
TRBV2	TRBJ2-5	TRBD1	-	TGTGCCAGCAGTGAATGGGGACAGGGTTACCAAGAGACCCAGTACTTC	CASSEWGQGYQETQYF
TRBV7-8	TRBJ1-2	TRBD1	once	TGTGCCAGCAGCGCAGCCCCGGATCTCAGGGGGGGCTACACCTTC	CASSAAPDLRGGYTF
TRBV4-1	TRBJ2-7	-	-	TGCGCCAGCAGCGACCGCCTAGGAAATACAGGGTATTCCTACGAGCAGTACTTC	CASSDRLGNTGYSYEQYF
TRBV20-1	TRBJ2-1	-	-	TGTTCGCTCGGGGTCAGGGGGCTAGCGGGCCGCTACAATGAGCAGTTCTTC	CSLGVRGLAGRYNEQFF
TRBV7-9	TRBJ1-5	-	-	TGTGCCAGCAGCTTGGCGGCTACCCAGCCCCAGCATTTT	CASSLAATQPQHF
TRBV2	TRBJ1-6	TRBD1	-	TGTGCCAGCAAGTGGGACAGGGCAAAAAATTCACCCCTCCACTTT	CASKWDRAKNSPLHF
TRBV4-2	TRBJ1-2	-	-	TGTGCCAGCAGCCCCCCGGGGGAACTGTCGGGCTACACCTTC	CASSPPGELSGYTF
TRBV20-1	TRBJ1-2	-	-	TGCAGTGCTAGAGGGGGCGGCATTAACTATGGCTACACCTTC	CSARGGGINYGYTF
TRBV5-6	TRBJ2-5	TRBD2	-	TGTGCCAGCAGTTTGACTAGCGGGGGACCAGAGACCCAGTACTTC	CASSLTSGGPETQYF
TRBV28	TRBJ2-7	TRBD1	-	TGTGCCAGCAGTTTGGGTGGTCCGGGACAGGGGGCCTACGAGCAGTACTTC	CASSLGGPGQGAYEQYF
TRBV18	TRBJ1-1	-	-	TGTGCCAGCTCCCCGGGGAACACTGAAGCTTTCTTT	CASSPGNTEAFF
TRBV6-1	TRBJ1-2	-	-	TGTGCCAGCAGTGAAGCGCGAGGACCCCGAGAGAGTGGCTACACCTTC	CASSEARGPRESGYTF